Sequencing of this T cell receptor beta chain was carried out in a study of regulatory T cells in long-lasting Graves disease. CDR1 is SGHTA, CDR2 FQGNSA, per germline. The CDR3 loop spans 15 amino acids. V gave up 1 base and J gave up 6 bases, with 14 bases separating them. This clonotype was recorded many times. Sequencing libraries for TCR beta were prepared with iRepertoire HTBI primers and Arm-PCR of CDR3 regions. Via MiXCR, TCRdb re-called the multiplex PCR reads, giving one row per CDR3 protein. This sample has 350,000 to 450,000 distinct CDR3 sequences, with 10% to 15% found just once. Time point meaning: newly diagnosed GD, antithyroid drugs for less than 3 months. RNA isolated from PBMCs was used to make the TCR library. The same data also contributed to another study, on T cells in Graves' hyperthyroidism and ophthalmopathy.

The input for sequencing was peripheral blood mononuclear cells (PBMCs), taken at new diagnosis, from a patient treated with antithyroid drugs. The chain uses TRBV7-2 and TRBJ2-3; no firm D call. This TCR derives from a woman aged 18-29 years with Graves disease. CDR3 nucleotides: TGTGCCAGCAGCTTAGGGGTGGGTGTCTCGGATACGCAGTATTTT. Translated: CASSLGVGVSDTQYF. Using reference TRBV7-2 and TRBJ2-3 for the parts outside the CDR3, the full variable domain is GAGVSQSPSNKVTEKGKDVELRCDPISGHTALYWYRQSLGQGLEFLIYFQGNSAPDKSGLPSDRFSAERTGGSVSTLTIQRTQQEDSAVYLCASSLGVGVSDTQYFGPGTRLTVL.